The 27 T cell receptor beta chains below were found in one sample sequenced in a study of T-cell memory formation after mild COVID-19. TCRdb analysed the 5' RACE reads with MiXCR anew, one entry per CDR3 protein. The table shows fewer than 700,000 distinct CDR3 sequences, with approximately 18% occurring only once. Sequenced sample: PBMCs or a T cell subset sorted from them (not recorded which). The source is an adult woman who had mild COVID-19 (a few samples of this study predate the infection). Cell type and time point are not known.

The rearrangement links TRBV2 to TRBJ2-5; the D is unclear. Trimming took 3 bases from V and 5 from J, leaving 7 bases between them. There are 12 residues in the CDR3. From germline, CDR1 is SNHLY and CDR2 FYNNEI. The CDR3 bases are TGTGCCAGCAGTGAGCGATGGGAGACCCAGTACTTC. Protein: CASSERWETQYF.

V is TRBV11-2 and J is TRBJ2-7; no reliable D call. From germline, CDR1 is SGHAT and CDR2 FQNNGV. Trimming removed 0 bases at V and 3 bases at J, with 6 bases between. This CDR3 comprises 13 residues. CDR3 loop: CASSLEAYYEQYF. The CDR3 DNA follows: TGTGCCAGCAGCTTAGAGGCGTACTACGAGCAGTACTTC.

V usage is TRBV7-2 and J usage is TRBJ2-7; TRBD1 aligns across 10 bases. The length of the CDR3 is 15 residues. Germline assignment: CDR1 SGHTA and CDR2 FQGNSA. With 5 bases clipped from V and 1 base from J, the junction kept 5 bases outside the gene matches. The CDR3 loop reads CASSGGDRGSYEQYF. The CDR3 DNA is TGTGCCAGCAGCGGCGGGGACAGGGGTTCCTACGAGCAGTACTTC.

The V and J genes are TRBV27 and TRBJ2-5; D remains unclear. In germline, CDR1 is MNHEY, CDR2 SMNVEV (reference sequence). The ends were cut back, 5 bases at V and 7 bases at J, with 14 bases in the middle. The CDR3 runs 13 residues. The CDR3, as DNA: TGTGCCAGCAGTAGGGCCTCTCTGGGGACCCAGTACTTC. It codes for CASSRASLGTQYF.

CDR3 amino acids: CASSSQDTQYF. The DNA for the CDR3 is TGTGCCAGCAGCTCACAAGATACGCAGTATTTT. V gene TRBV5-4 combines with J gene TRBJ2-3; D remains unclear. V was shortened by 3 bases and J by 5 bases, with 4 bases between the two germline ends. Germline V gene lookup returns CDR1 SGHNT and CDR2 YYREEE (reference sequence). The CDR3 runs to 11 residues.

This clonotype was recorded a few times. The chain's CDR3 is CASRLPGANEQFF. Here the CDR3 DNA reads TGTGCCAGCAGACTGCCCGGCGCGAATGAGCAGTTCTTC. V is TRBV7-9 and J is TRBJ2-1; no reliable D call. Germline values: CDR1 SEHNR, CDR2 FQNEAQ (reference sequence). The CDR3 is made up of 13 amino acids. The V end was cut by 6 bases, the J end by 7 bases, with 13 bases between.

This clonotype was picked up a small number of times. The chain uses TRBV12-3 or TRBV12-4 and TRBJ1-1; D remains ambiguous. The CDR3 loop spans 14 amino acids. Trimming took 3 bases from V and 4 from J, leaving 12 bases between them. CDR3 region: CASSFGISGTEAFF. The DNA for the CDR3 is TGTGCCAGCAGTTTTGGGATTTCGGGCACTGAAGCTTTCTTT.

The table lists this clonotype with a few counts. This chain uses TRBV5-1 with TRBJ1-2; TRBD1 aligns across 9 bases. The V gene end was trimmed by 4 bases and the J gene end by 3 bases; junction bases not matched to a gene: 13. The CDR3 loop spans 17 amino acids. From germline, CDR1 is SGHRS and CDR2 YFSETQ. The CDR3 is CASSTGTGMNVHYGYTF. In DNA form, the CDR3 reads TGCGCCAGCAGCACCGGGACAGGGATGAACGTTCACTATGGCTACACCTTC.

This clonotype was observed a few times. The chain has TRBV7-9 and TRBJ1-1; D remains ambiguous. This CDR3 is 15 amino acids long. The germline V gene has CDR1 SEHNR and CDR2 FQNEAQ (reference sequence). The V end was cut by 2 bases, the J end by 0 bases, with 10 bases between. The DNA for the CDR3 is TGTGCCAGCAGCTTACCGGGCGGAGTGAACACTGAAGCTTTCTTT. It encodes CASSLPGGVNTEAFF.

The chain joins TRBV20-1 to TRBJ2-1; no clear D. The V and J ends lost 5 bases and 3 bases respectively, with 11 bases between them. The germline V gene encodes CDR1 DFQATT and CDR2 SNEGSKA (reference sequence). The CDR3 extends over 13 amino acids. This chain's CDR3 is CSAPGYDYNEQFF. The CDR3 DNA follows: TGCAGTGCTCCGGGCTACGACTACAATGAGCAGTTCTTC.

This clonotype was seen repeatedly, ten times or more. The CDR3, as DNA: TGCAGCGTTGAAAGCTACAATGAGCAGTTCTTC. Its translation is CSVESYNEQFF. This chain connects TRBV29-1 to TRBJ2-1; no clear D. The germline V gene encodes CDR1 SQVTM and CDR2 ANQGSEA. The CDR3 consists of 11 residues. Between the trimmed V and J ends, which lost 2 bases and 3 bases, there was a span of 2 bases.

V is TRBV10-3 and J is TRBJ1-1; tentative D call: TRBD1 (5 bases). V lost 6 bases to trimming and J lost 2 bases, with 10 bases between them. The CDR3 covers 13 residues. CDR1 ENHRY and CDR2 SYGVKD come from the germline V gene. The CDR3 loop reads CAIRLTGNTEAFF. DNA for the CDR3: TGTGCCATCAGGCTTACAGGCAACACTGAAGCTTTCTTT.

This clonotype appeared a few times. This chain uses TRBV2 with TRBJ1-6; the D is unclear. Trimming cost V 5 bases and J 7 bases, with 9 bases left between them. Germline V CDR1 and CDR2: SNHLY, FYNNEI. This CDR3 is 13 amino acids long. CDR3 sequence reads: CASSTQWNSPLHF. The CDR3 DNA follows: TGTGCCAGCAGTACGCAATGGAATTCACCCCTCCACTTT.

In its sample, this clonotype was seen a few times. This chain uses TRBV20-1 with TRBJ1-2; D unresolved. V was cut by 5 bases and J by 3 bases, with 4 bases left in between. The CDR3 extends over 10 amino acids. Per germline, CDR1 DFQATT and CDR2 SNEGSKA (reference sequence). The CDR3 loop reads CSALDYGYTF. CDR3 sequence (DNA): TGCAGTGCTTTAGACTATGGCTACACCTTC.

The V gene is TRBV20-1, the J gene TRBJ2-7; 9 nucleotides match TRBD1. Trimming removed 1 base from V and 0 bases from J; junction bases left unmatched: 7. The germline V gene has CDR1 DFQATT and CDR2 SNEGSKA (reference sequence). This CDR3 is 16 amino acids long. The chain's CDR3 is CSARGGDRGDSYEQYF. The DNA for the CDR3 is TGCAGTGCTAGAGGGGGCGACAGGGGGGACTCCTACGAGCAGTACTTC.

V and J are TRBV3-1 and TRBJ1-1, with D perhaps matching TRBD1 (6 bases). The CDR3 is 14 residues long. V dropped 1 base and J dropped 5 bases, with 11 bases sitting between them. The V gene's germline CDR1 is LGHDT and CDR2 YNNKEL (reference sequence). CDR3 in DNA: TGTGCCAGCAGCCAAGGGGGGGGCTTTACTGAAGCTTTCTTT. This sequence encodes CASSQGGGFTEAFF. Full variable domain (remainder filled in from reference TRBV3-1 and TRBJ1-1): DTAVSQTPKYLVTQMGNDKSIKCEQNLGHDTMYWYKQDSKKFLKIMFSYNNKELIINETVPNRFSPKSPDKAHLNLHINSLELGDSAVYFCASSQGGGFTEAFFGQGTRLTVV.

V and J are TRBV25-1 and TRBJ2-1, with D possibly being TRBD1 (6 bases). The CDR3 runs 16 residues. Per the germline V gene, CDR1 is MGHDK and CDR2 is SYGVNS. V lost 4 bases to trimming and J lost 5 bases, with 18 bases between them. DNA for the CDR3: TGTGCCAGCAGTGGAAGGGGGTCAGGGGCCGACAATGAGCAGTTCTTC. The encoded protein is CASSGRGSGADNEQFF. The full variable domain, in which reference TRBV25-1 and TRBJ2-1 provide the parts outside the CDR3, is EADIYQTPRYLVIGTGKKITLECSQTMGHDKMYWYQQDPGMELHLIHYSYGVNSTEKGDLSSESTVSRIRTEHFPLTLESARPSHTSQYLCASSGRGSGADNEQFFGPGTRLTVL.

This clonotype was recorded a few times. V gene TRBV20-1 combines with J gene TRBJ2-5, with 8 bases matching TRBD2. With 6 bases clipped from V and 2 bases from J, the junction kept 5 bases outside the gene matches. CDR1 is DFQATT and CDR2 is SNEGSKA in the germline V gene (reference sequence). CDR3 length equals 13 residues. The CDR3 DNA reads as TGCAGTGCAAAGGGACTAGTTCAAGAGACCCAGTACTTC. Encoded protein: CSAKGLVQETQYF.

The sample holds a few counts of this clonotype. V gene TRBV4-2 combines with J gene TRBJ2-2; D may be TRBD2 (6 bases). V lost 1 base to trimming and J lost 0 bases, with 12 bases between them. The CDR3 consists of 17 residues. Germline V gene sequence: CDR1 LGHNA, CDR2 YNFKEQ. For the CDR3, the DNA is TGTGCCAGCAGCCAAGGTGGCGGGATCGCGAACACCGGGGAGCTGTTTTTT. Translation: CASSQGGGIANTGELFF.

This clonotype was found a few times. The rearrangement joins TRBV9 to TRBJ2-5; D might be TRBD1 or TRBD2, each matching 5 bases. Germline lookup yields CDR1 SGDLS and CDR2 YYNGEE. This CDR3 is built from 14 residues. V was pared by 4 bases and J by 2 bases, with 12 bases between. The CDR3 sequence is CASSSDEGQETQYF. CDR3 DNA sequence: TGTGCCAGCAGCTCAGACGAGGGGCAAGAGACCCAGTACTTC.

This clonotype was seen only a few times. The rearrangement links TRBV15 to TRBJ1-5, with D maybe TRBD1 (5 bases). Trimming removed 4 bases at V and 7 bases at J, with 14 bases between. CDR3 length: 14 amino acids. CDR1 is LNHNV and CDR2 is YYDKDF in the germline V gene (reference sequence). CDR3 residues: CATSTGWGGQPQHF. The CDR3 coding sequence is TGTGCCACCAGCACCGGTTGGGGGGGGCAGCCCCAGCATTTT.

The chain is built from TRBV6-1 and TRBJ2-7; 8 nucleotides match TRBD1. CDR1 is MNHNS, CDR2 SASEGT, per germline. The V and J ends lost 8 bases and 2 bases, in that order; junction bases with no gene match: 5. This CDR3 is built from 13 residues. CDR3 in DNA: TGTGCCAGCGAGAACAGGGGGACCTACGAGCAGTACTTC. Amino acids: CASENRGTYEQYF.

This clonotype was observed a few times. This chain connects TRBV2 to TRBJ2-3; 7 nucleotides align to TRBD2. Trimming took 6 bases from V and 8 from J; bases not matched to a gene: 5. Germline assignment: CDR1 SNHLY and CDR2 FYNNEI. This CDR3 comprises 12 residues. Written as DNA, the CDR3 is TGTGCCAGCAGAGCGGGGCTCCTTACGCAGTATTTT. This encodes CASRAGLLTQYF.

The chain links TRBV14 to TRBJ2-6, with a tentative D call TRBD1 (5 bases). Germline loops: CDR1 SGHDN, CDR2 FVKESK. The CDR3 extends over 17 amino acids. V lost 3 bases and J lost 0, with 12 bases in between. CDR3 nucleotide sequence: TGTGCCAGCAGCCAGGGGTACAGGTTCTCTGGGGCCAACGTCCTGACTTTC. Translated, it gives CASSQGYRFSGANVLTF.

The CDR3 nucleotides read TGTGCCAGCAGTTACTCGTCAGGAAGTGGCTACGAGCAGTACTTC. Translation gives CASSYSSGSGYEQYF. The chain carries TRBV6-2 or TRBV6-3 and TRBJ2-7; D uncertain. Trimming left V 0 bases short and J 3 bases short, with 12 bases between. The CDR3 is 15 residues long. Germline V gene sequence: CDR1 MNHEY, CDR2 SVGEGT.

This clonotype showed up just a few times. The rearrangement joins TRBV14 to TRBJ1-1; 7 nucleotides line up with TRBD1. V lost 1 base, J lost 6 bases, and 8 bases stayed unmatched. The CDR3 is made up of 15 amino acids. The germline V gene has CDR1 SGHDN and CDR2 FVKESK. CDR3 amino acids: CASSQVGQGVAEAFF. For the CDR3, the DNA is TGTGCCAGCAGCCAAGTAGGCCAGGGGGTCGCTGAAGCTTTCTTT.

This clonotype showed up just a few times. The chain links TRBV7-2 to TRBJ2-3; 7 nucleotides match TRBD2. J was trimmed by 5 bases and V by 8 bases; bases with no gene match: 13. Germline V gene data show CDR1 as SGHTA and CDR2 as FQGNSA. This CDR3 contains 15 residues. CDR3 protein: CASPSERGPRDTQYF. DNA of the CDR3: TGTGCCAGCCCCTCCGAGCGGGGCCCGAGAGATACGCAGTATTTT.